The 14 T cell receptor beta chains below were found in one sample sequenced in a study of T cell repertoires in cytomegalovirus infection. TCRdb ran MiXCR on the reads and lists one entry per CDR3 protein. The sample lists 55,000 to 70,000 distinct CDR3 sequences, roughly a third occurring once. These TCRs' antigens remain unknown. The material sequenced was PBMCs, sequenced either directly or after in vitro stimulation (not recorded which). Source of these receptors: a human donor in good health (CMV status not recorded). Some clones in this sample may be carry-over from other donors' samples.

The V and J genes are TRBV29-1 and TRBJ2-7, with D tentatively TRBD2 (6 bases). The germline V gene encodes CDR1 SQVTM and CDR2 ANQGSEA. V gave up 0 bases and J gave up 12 bases, with 12 bases separating them. The CDR3 runs to 11 residues. CDR3 in amino acids: CSVEDGGSWYF. CDR3 in DNA: TGCAGCGTTGAAGATGGGGGGTCCTGGTACTTC.

This clonotype was counted a few times. The gene calls are TRBV6-5 and TRBJ1-5; TRBD1 agrees at 7 bases. Germline values: CDR1 MNHEY, CDR2 SVGAGI. The CDR3 loop spans 17 amino acids. V lost 5 bases to trimming and J lost 1 base; unmatched junction nucleotides: 11. The CDR3 coding sequence is TGTGCCAGCAGTAAAAACAGGGGTCGAGGAAGCAATCAGCCCCAGCATTTT. Translation: CASSKNRGRGSNQPQHF.

This clonotype was counted between two and nine times. The V gene is TRBV10-3, the J gene TRBJ2-7; 10 bases are a match to TRBD1. V gave up 4 bases and J gave up 0 bases; unmatched junction bases: 0. The CDR3 length is 14 residues. Germline-derived CDR1 and CDR2 are ENHRY and SYGVKD. In nucleotides, the CDR3 is TGTGCCATCAGTGGGACAGGGGGCTCCTACGAGCAGTACTTC. Encoded protein: CAISGTGGSYEQYF.

This clonotype was detected only a few times. The V gene is TRBV15, the J gene TRBJ2-5; D remains ambiguous. The CDR3 runs 13 residues. V dropped 5 bases and J dropped 5 bases, with 12 bases sitting between them. Germline-derived CDR1 and CDR2 are LNHNV and YYDKDF (reference sequence). The CDR3 DNA reads TGTGCCACCAGCGCCTCCGGGTCGGAGACCCAGTACTTC. Amino acids: CATSASGSETQYF.

A few counts support this clonotype. This rearrangement joins TRBV5-6 to TRBJ2-5; no clear D gene. Trimming removed 0 bases from V and 1 base from J, with 4 bases in between. The CDR3 extends over 13 amino acids. Germline values: CDR1 SGHDT, CDR2 YYEEEE. This CDR3 is CASSLGGQETQYF. The DNA of the CDR3 is TGTGCCAGCAGCTTGGGAGGCCAAGAGACCCAGTACTTC. The entire variable domain, with the rest obtained from reference TRBV5-6 and TRBJ2-5, is as follows: DAGVTQSPTHLIKTRGQQVTLRCSPKSGHDTVSWYQQALGQGPQFIFQYYEEEERQRGNFPDRFSGHQFPNYSSELNVNALLLGDSALYLCASSLGGQETQYFGPGTRLLVL.

The sample holds many counts of this clonotype. V is TRBV15 and J is TRBJ2-5; weak D call: TRBD2 (6 bases). The CDR3 runs 14 residues. V was pared by 6 bases and J by 5 bases, with 16 bases between. The V gene's germline CDR1 is LNHNV and CDR2 YYDKDF (reference sequence). The CDR3 DNA sequence: TGTGCCACCAGTCTCGGGCCCGCGGGGGAGACCCAGTACTTC. Protein product: CATSLGPAGETQYF.

The chain carries TRBV7-9 and TRBJ1-1; perhaps TRBD1 as D (5 bases). V was clipped by 5 bases and J by 1 base, with 14 bases between them. In germline, CDR1 is SEHNR, CDR2 FQNEAQ (reference sequence). The CDR3 length is 15 residues. CDR3 in amino acids: CASSAPLGQNTEAFF. CDR3 coding DNA: TGTGCCAGCAGCGCCCCGCTAGGACAGAACACTGAAGCTTTCTTT.

This chain joins TRBV28 and TRBJ1-5; TRBD1 matches 7 bases. V was pared by 7 bases and J by 0 bases, with 9 bases of the junction left unmatched. Germline V gene data show CDR1 as MDHEN and CDR2 as SYDVKM. This CDR3 has 16 residues. The CDR3 DNA sequence: TGTGCCAGCAAATTAGGGACAGTCAATAGCAATCAGCCCCAGCATTTT. Its protein is CASKLGTVNSNQPQHF.

The J gene is TRBJ2-2, the V gene TRBV12-3 or TRBV12-4, with D uncertain. Trimming stripped 0 bases from V and 4 bases from J, with 3 bases between. CDR3 size: 13 residues. The CDR3 loop reads CASSLAATGELFF. Written as DNA, the CDR3 is TGTGCCAGCAGTTTAGCGGCCACCGGGGAGCTGTTTTTT.

This clonotype was found many times. The CDR3 nucleotides read TGTGCCAGCAGAGATAGCGGGGGGGGCGCAGATACGCAGTATTTT. Its protein is CASRDSGGGADTQYF. V is TRBV7-2 and J is TRBJ2-3; the match to TRBD2 covers 11 bases. Germline V CDR1 and CDR2: SGHTA, FQGNSA. CDR3 length equals 15 residues. J gave up 4 bases and V 6 bases, and 6 bases lay outside the gene matches.

This sequence joins TRBV10-3 and TRBJ1-5; weak D call: TRBD1 (5 bases). Trimming took 7 bases from V and 8 from J, leaving 12 bases between them. This CDR3 comprises 12 residues. The germline CDR1 and CDR2 sequences are ENHRY and SYGVKD. This CDR3 is CAIKQDGEPQHF. The DNA of the CDR3 is TGTGCCATCAAACAGGACGGGGAGCCCCAGCATTTT.

This clonotype has a count of ten or more. This chain links TRBV7-2 with TRBJ1-2; possibly TRBD1 for D (5 bases). The CDR3 contains 13 residues. CDR1 SGHTA and CDR2 FQGNSA come from the germline V gene. Trimming stripped 2 bases from V and 5 bases from J, with 9 bases between. DNA for the CDR3: TGTGCCAGCAGCTTATCGACAGCTTATGGCTACACCTTC. This gives the protein CASSLSTAYGYTF.

This rearrangement joins TRBV6-2 or TRBV6-3 to TRBJ1-1, with D uncertain. This CDR3 spans 15 amino acids. Trimming stripped 7 bases from V and 5 bases from J, with 20 bases between. Germline CDR1 reads MNHEY; CDR2 reads SVGEGT. CDR3 nucleotide sequence: TGTGCCAGCAATGTACACGGTCGGGGTATGACTGAAGCTTTCTTT. Protein sequence: CASNVHGRGMTEAFF.

J is TRBJ2-5 and V is TRBV5-1, with no clear D. CDR1 and CDR2 (germline): SGHRS, YFSETQ. Trimming took off 1 base at V and 5 bases at J, with 9 bases between the two ends. This CDR3 spans 13 amino acids. CDR3 region: CASSLFTEETQYF. DNA for the CDR3: TGCGCCAGCAGCTTGTTCACTGAGGAGACCCAGTACTTC.